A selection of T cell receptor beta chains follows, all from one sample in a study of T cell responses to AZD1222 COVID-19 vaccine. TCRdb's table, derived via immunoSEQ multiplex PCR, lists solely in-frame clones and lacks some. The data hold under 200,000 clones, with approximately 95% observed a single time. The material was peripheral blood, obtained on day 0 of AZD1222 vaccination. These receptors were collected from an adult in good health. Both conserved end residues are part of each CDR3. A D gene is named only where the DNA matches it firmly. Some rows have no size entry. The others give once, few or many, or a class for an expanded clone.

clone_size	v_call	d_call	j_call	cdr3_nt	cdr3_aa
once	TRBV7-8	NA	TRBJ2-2	TGTGCCAGCCTGTCCGGCCTGACCGGGGAGCTGTTTTTT	CASLSGLTGELFF
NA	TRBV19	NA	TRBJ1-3	TGTGCCAGTAGTATAGGCTTATCCTTTGGAAACACCATATATTTT	CASSIGLSFGNTIYF
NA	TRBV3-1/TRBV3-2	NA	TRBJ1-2	TGTGCCAGCAGCCAAAACAGGGATTCGGGCTACACCTTC	CASSQNRDSGYTF
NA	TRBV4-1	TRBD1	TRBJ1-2	TGCGCCAGCAGCCGTCCTCTGGACAGGGGGAACTATGGCTACACCTTC	CASSRPLDRGNYGYTF
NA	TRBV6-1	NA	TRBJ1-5	TGTGCCAGCAGTGAACCAGCGGGGGGTGGAGGCAATCAGCCCCAGCATTTT	CASSEPAGGGGNQPQHF
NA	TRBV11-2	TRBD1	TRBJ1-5	TGTGCCAGCAGCTTACTGACAGGGGACAATCAGCCCCAGCATTTT	CASSLLTGDNQPQHF
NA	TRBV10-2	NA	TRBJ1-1	TGCGCCAGCAGTGTTGAGAGAATTGGCACTGAAGCTTTCTTT	CASSVERIGTEAFF
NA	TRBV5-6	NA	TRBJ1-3	TGTGCCAGCAGCTTTAGTGGGGTGAGGTCTGGAAACACCATATATTTT	CASSFSGVRSGNTIYF
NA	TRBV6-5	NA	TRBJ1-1	TGTGCCAGCAGTTCCTATGGACGAAAGAACACTGAAGCTTTCTTT	CASSSYGRKNTEAFF
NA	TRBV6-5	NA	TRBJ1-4	TGTGCCAGCAGTCCAAAGGACGCCAGGAATGAAAAACTGTTTTTT	CASSPKDARNEKLFF
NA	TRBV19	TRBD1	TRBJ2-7	TGTGCCAGTAGTCGTTCGGGCAGGGGGCAAGACGAGCAGTACTTC	CASSRSGRGQDEQYF
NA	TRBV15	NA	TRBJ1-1	TGTGCCACCAGCAGAGGGAAGGGTTACGCTGAAGCTTTCTTT	CATSRGKGYAEAFF
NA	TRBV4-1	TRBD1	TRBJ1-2	TGCGCCAGCAGCCAGGGAGACAGGGCCTACTATGGCTACACCTTC	CASSQGDRAYYGYTF
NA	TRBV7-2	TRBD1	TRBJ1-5	TGTGCCAGCAGCTTAGGAATGACAGGGTTGGGCAATCAGCCCCAGCATTTT	CASSLGMTGLGNQPQHF
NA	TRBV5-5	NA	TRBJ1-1	TGTGCCAGCAGCTTGGTTGAGGCGAACACTGAAGCTTTCTTT	CASSLVEANTEAFF
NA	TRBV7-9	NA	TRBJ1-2	TGTGCCAGCAGCTTCGAAGCGGGACGGCTTAACTATGGCTACACCTTC	CASSFEAGRLNYGYTF
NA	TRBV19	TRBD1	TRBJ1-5	TGTGCCAGCCAACAGGGGGCCTATAGCAATCAGCCCCAGCATTTT	CASQQGAYSNQPQHF
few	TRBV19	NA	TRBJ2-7	TGTGCCAGTAGGGACATGGACTACGAGCAGTACTTC	CASRDMDYEQYF
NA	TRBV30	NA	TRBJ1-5	TGTGCCTGGAGCCTAGCCCTACGGTTCAGGCAGCCCCAGCATTTT	CAWSLALRFRQPQHF
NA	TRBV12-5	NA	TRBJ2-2	TGTGCTAGTGGACACACCGAGCTGTTTTTT	CASGHTELFF
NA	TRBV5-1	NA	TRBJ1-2	TGCGCCAGCAGCTTGGATTGGGCCAGCTATGGCTACACCTTC	CASSLDWASYGYTF
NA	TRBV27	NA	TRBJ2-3	TGTGCCAGCAGTGATACAGATACGCAGTATTTT	CASSDTDTQYF
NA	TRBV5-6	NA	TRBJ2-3	TGTGCCAGCAGCTTAGGGGGGACCTTCAAGTATTTT	CASSLGGTFKYF
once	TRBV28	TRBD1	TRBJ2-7	TGTGCCAGCAGCATAGGGGGCGCCGGGATAAAACCCTACGAGCAGTACTTC	CASSIGGAGIKPYEQYF
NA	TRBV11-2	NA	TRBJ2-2	TGTGCCAGCAGGCCCGACTGGAGAGAGTTGGGGGAGCTGTTTTTT	CASRPDWRELGELFF
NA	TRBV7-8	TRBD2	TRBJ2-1	TGTGCCAGCAGCACACAATCACTAGCGGGAACGTTCAATGAGCAGTTCTTC	CASSTQSLAGTFNEQFF
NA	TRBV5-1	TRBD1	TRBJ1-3	TGCGCCAGCAGCTTGGCGTCACAGGGGAGCTCTGGAAACACCATATATTTT	CASSLASQGSSGNTIYF
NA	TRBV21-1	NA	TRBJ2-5	TGTGCCAGCAGCAAATTTTTGGACATTCGAGAGACCCAGTACTTC	CASSKFLDIRETQYF
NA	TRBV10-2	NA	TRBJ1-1	TGCGCCAGCTCTAAAGGGATTGTCAACACTGAAGCTTTCTTT	CASSKGIVNTEAFF
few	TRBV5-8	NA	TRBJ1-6	TGTGCCAGCAGCTTAGGCCGGCTCAATAATTCACCCCTCCACTTT	CASSLGRLNNSPLHF
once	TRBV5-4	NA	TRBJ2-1	TGTGCCAGCAGCCGTACACTAGTATCTGAGCAGTTCTTC	CASSRTLVSEQFF
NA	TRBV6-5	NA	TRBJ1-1	TGTGCCAGCGGGGACACTGAAGCTTTCTTT	CASGDTEAFF
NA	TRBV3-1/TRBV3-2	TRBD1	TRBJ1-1	TGTGCCAGCAGCAAGGGACAGCTTAACACTGAAGCTTTCTTT	CASSKGQLNTEAFF
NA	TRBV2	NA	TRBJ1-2	TGTGCCAGCACCCTGACTGGACAGCATGGCTACACCTTC	CASTLTGQHGYTF
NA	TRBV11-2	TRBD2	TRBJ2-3	TGTGCCAGCACCCTAGTGGGTAGCGGGGATACGCAGTATTTT	CASTLVGSGDTQYF
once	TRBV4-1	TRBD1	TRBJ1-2	TGCGCCAGCAGCCAAGATACTACCCCGGACAGGGGTGAATATGGCTACACCTTC	CASSQDTTPDRGEYGYTF
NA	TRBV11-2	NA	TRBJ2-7	TGTGCCAGCAGCTCAGGGATTCTACAGTACTTC	CASSSGILQYF